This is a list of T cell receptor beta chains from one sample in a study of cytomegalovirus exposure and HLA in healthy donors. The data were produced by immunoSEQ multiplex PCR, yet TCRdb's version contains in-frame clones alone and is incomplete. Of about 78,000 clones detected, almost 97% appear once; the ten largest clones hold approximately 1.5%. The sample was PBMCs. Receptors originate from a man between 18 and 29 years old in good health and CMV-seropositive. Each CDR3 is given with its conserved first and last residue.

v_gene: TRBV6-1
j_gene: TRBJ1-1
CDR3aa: CASRVAMNTEAFF

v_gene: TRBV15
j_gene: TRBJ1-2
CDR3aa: CATSRDRGMSYGYTF

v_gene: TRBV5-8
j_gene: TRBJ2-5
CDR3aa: CASSADRSQETQYF

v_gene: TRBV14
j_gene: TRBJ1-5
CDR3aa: CASSQWPGGRDRGNQPQHF

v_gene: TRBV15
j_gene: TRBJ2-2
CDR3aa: CATSRAYTGELFF

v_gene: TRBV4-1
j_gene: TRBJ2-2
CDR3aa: CASSLHPGQTNTGELFF

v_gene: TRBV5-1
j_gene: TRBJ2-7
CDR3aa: CASSGTLADPYEQYF

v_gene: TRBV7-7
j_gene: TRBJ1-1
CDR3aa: CASSSRVDTEAFF

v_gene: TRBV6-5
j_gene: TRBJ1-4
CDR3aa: CASSDAGGEEKLFF

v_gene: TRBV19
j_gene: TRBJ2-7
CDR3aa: CASSIGPGSYEQYF